This T cell receptor beta chain was obtained from a study of cytomegalovirus exposure and HLA in healthy donors. This CDR3 region has 16 residues. With 4 bases removed from V and 5 bases from J, the gap between germline ends came to 19 bases. Study-wide results and limits: A later analysis showed HLA-associated TCR beta chains outstripping equally common others in clonal expansion. The investigators catalogued 180 or so TCR beta chains as cytomegalovirus-associated. The CMV antigen specificity of three CMV-associated chains was confirmed through in vitro analysis.

A note on this clone: The antigen is not known.

PCR used 60 Vbeta primers and 13 Jbeta primers. Only in-frame clones appear in the TCRdb table, and some are missing; sequencing was by immunoSEQ multiplex PCR. The sample consists of over 200,000 clones, 77% of them appearing once. The specimen was PBMCs. This clonotype originated in a woman aged 55-69 years in good health and CMV-seropositive. The rearrangement links TRBV5-3 to TRBJ2-1; tentatively, D is TRBD2 (6 bases). TRBV5-3 falls under the ORF class, with uncertain function. The CDR3 here is CARSPAVLARDNEQFF. The CDR3 coding sequence is TGTGCCAGAAGCCCTGCCGTCCTAGCGAGGGACAATGAGCAGTTCTTC.